Listed here is a single T cell receptor beta chain. This sample is part of a study of CD8 T cells in ankylosing spondylitis. CDR3 size: 15 residues. V lost 4 bases to trimming and J lost 11 bases; unmatched junction nucleotides: 11. TCRdb passed the 5' RACE reads through MiXCR, listing each CDR3 protein once. The sample lists around 32,000 distinct CDR3 sequences, about 6.8% occurring once. The receptor was isolated from a male donor with ankylosing spondylitis or in good health (not recorded which). Material: blood, either unsorted or a sorted T cell fraction (not recorded which). The rearrangement joins TRBV5-7 to TRBJ2-6; 8 positions agree with TRBD1. TRBV5-7 belongs to the ORF category, with a function that is uncertain. CDR3 coding DNA: TGTGCCAGCAGCACCCGAGTATCGACAGGGGACGTCCTGACTTTC. Its translation is CASSTRVSTGDVLTF.